The T cell receptor beta chain under discussion was sequenced for a study of T cell responses to AZD1222 COVID-19 vaccine. Of note for this clone: No antigen is known for it.

From germline, CDR1 is MNHEY and CDR2 SVGAGI. This CDR3 has 13 amino acids. V was clipped by 6 bases and J by 12 bases; unmatched bases: 13. Sequenced by immunoSEQ multiplex PCR; TCRdb stores in-frame clones only, minus some. The repertoire has around 130,000 clones, approximately 90% of them found once; the top ten carry 4% to 5%. Findings and caveats of the study: Breadth and depth of Spike-specific TCRs rose after two AZD1222 doses. There were repertoire samples only from the period after the peak T cell response. It should be noted that donors were predominantly white British and more often female, and clonal diversity was possibly underestimated.

The receptor was isolated from an adult who received the MenACWY meningococcal vaccine as a control. V is TRBV6-5 and J is TRBJ2-7; TRBD2 matches at 8 bases. The sample consisted of peripheral blood, taken 28 days after the second dose of the MenACWY control vaccine. The CDR3 here is CASSPREGKGGYV. CDR3 nucleotide sequence: TGTGCCAGCAGCCCCCGGGAGGGGAAGGGGGGGTACGTC.